The 6 T cell receptor beta chains below were found in one sample sequenced in a study of cytomegalovirus exposure and HLA in healthy donors. Researchers ran the PCR with 60 Vbeta and 13 Jbeta primers. The table came from immunoSEQ multiplex PCR; TCRdb's copy has only in-frame clones and leaves some out. The table lists 180,000 or so clones, 65% to 85% of them singletons, with 0.075% to 0.1% in the top ten. Sequencing was done on a sample of PBMCs. The receptors here all came from a boy between 2 and 10 years old in good health and CMV-seronegative.

V and J are TRBV7-3 and TRBJ1-1, with 8 bases that match TRBD1. Germline V gene sequence: CDR1 SGHTA, CDR2 FQGTGA. J lost 5 bases, V lost 5 bases, and 10 bases had no gene match. The CDR3 has 15 amino acids. The CDR3 is CASSPRGQGGTEAFF. CDR3 DNA sequence: TGTGCCAGCAGCCCGCGAGGACAGGGTGGGACTGAAGCTTTCTTT.

The chain uses TRBV30 and TRBJ1-2, with D perhaps TRBD1 (5 bases). The germline V gene has CDR1 GTSNPN and CDR2 SVGIG (reference sequence). The CDR3 is 14 residues long. Trimming took off 4 bases at V and 2 bases at J, with 14 bases between the two ends. CDR3 sequence: CAWTIDRNNYGYTF. CDR3 sequence (DNA): TGTGCCTGGACCATTGACAGAAACAACTATGGCTACACCTTC.

The V gene is TRBV4-3, the J gene TRBJ2-1, with a weak D call TRBD2 (5 bases). The germline gives CDR1 LGHNA, CDR2 YSLEER. This CDR3 region has 15 residues. Trimming took off 1 base at V and 4 bases at J, with 11 bases between the two ends. The CDR3 here is CASSQGARDYNEQFF. DNA for the CDR3: TGCGCCAGCAGCCAAGGAGCGAGGGATTACAATGAGCAGTTCTTC.

The CDR3 region is CASRAGTGGYYEQYF. The DNA of the CDR3 is TGTGCCAGCAGGGCCGGGACAGGGGGCTACTACGAGCAGTACTTC. The chain has TRBV11-2 and TRBJ2-7; 12 positions match TRBD1. The V gene end was trimmed by 6 bases and the J gene end by 3 bases; junction bases not matched to a gene: 6. The CDR3 contains 15 residues. CDR1 and CDR2 from the germline V gene are SGHAT and FQNNGV. The variable domain in full, with the rest retrieved from reference TRBV11-2 and TRBJ2-7, is EAGVAQSPRYKIIEKRQSVAFWCNPISGHATLYWYQQILGQGPKLLIQFQNNGVVDDSQLPKDRFSAERLKGVDSTLKIQPAKLEDSAVYLCASRAGTGGYYEQYFGPGTRLTVT.

The chain employs TRBV14 and TRBJ1-6; the D gene is possibly TRBD1 (5 bases). The CDR3 sequence is 15 residues long. Trimming pared 2 bases from V and 10 bases from J, leaving 15 bases between. Germline CDR1 reads SGHDN; CDR2 reads FVKESK. The CDR3 here is CASSQFPQSGSPLHF. CDR3 in DNA: TGTGCCAGCAGCCAATTTCCCCAATCAGGGTCACCCCTCCACTTT.

The J gene is TRBJ2-7, the V gene TRBV2; D is unclear. The CDR3 is made up of 12 amino acids. The ends were cut back, 5 bases at V and 3 bases at J, with 8 bases in the middle. The germline V gene has CDR1 SNHLY and CDR2 FYNNEI. CDR3 sequence reads: CASSPPGYEQYF. DNA of the CDR3: TGTGCCAGCAGTCCCCCGGGCTACGAGCAGTACTTC.